This section outlines one TCR beta chain sequence together with its context. These data come from a study of T-cell memory formation after mild COVID-19. TCRdb re-derived calls from the 5' RACE reads in MiXCR, one entry per CDR3 protein. The table records 110,000 or so distinct CDR3 sequences, 15% to 20% of them present only once. Germline-derived CDR1 and CDR2 are SGHAT and FQNNGV. V gave up 5 bases and J gave up 6 bases, with 11 bases separating them. This CDR3 spans 13 amino acids. The chain carries TRBV11-2 and TRBJ2-1; no firm D call. Sequencing used PBMCs or a T cell subset sorted from them (not recorded which). The source is a man in his late teens or twenties who had mild COVID-19 (a few samples of this study predate the infection). Cell type and time point are not known. CDR3 residues: CASSLSLANEQFF. CDR3 DNA sequence: TGTGCCAGCAGCCTTAGCTTGGCCAATGAGCAGTTCTTC. Filled out from reference TRBV11-2 and TRBJ2-1, the complete variable domain reads EAGVAQSPRYKIIEKRQSVAFWCNPISGHATLYWYQQILGQGPKLLIQFQNNGVVDDSQLPKDRFSAERLKGVDSTLKIQPAKLEDSAVYLCASSLSLANEQFFGPGTRLTVL.